These 10 T cell receptor beta chains originate from one sample sequenced in a study of blood T cell repertoires in COVID-19. The table came from immunoSEQ multiplex PCR; TCRdb's copy has only in-frame clones and leaves some out. The table records about 260,000 clones, less than 90% of them present only once. Sequencing was carried out using peripheral blood. These receptors were taken from a woman aged 35 to 49 who had recovered from COVID-19.

The chain uses TRBV3-1 (or the pseudogene TRBV3-2) and TRBJ2-7; D perhaps matches TRBD1 (7 bases). The CDR3 contains 14 residues. The germline CDR1 and CDR2 sequences are LGHDT and YNNKEL (reference sequence). V was trimmed by 1 base and J by 3 bases, leaving 10 bases between them. CDR3 sequence reads: CASSQGQGGYEQYF. CDR3 nucleotides: TGTGCCAGCAGCCAAGGACAGGGAGGCTACGAGCAGTACTTC.

V gene TRBV7-7 combines with J gene TRBJ2-5, with 7 bases that match TRBD2. The J segment lost 5 bases and the V segment lost 2 bases, leaving 5 bases of the junction unmatched. CDR3 length equals 14 residues. CDR1 is SSHAT and CDR2 is FNYEAQ in the germline V gene (reference sequence). CDR3 region: CASSLPGREETQYF. DNA for the CDR3: TGTGCCAGCAGCTTACCAGGGAGGGAGGAGACCCAGTACTTC.

The J gene is TRBJ2-5, the V gene TRBV11-2, with TRBD1 identical over 9 bases. CDR3 length: 15 amino acids. Germline lookup yields CDR1 SGHAT and CDR2 FQNNGV. Trimming cost V 5 bases and J 1 base; bases outside gene matches: 5. This CDR3 is CASSPQGQGQETQYF. For the CDR3, the DNA is TGTGCCAGCAGCCCCCAGGGACAGGGCCAAGAGACCCAGTACTTC.

The DNA of the CDR3 is TGTGCCAGCAGGTCCACAGTTTTTACCGGGGAGCTGTTTTTT. Translating gives CASRSTVFTGELFF. The chain is built from TRBV2 and TRBJ2-2; D is ambiguous. CDR1 and CDR2 from the germline V gene are SNHLY and FYNNEI. V lost 6 bases, J lost 5 bases, and 13 bases lay in between. The CDR3 runs to 14 residues.

The rearrangement joins TRBV28 to TRBJ2-6; weak D call: TRBD2 (6 bases). Germline V gene sequence: CDR1 MDHEN, CDR2 SYDVKM. Deletions cut 6 bases from V and 0 bases from J, with 15 bases between. The CDR3 is 17 amino acids. The CDR3 nucleotides are TGTGCCAGCAGCTGGGCGAGGGACTCCTCTGGGGCCAACGTCCTGACTTTC. It specifies CASSWARDSSGANVLTF. Variable domain in full (rest from reference TRBV28 and TRBJ2-6): DVKVTQSSRYLVKRTGEKVFLECVQDMDHENMFWYRQDPGLGLRLIYFSYDVKMKEKGDIPEGYSVSREKKERFSLILESASTNQTSMYLCASSWARDSSGANVLTFGAGSRLTVL.

The rearrangement uses TRBV5-1 and TRBJ1-3; TRBD1 matches at 11 bases. The CDR3 is 18 amino acids. Germline V gene data show CDR1 as SGHRS and CDR2 as YFSETQ. V was clipped by 4 bases and J by 3 bases; unmatched bases: 12. CDR3 loop: CASSPGRTGGAFGNTIYF. In DNA form, the CDR3 reads TGCGCCAGCAGCCCGGGACGGACAGGGGGCGCGTTTGGAAACACCATATATTTT.

The chain combines TRBV28 with TRBJ2-3; 7 nucleotides line up with TRBD2. The CDR3 runs to 14 residues. The germline V gene encodes CDR1 MDHEN and CDR2 SYDVKM. The J segment lost 0 bases and the V segment lost 8 bases, leaving 5 bases of the junction unmatched. The CDR3 loop reads CASQAGLSTDTQYF. CDR3 in DNA: TGTGCCAGCCAAGCGGGGCTGAGCACAGATACGCAGTATTTT.

CDR3: CASSRQGGNSPLHF. CDR3 nucleotide sequence: TGTGCCAGTAGTAGGCAGGGAGGGAATTCACCCCTCCACTTT. The chain recombines TRBV19 with TRBJ1-6, with D tentatively TRBD1 (5 bases). The V end was cut by 4 bases, the J end by 7 bases, with 11 bases between. Germline V gives CDR1 LNHDA, CDR2 SQIVND (reference sequence). The length of the CDR3 is 14 residues.

The chain links TRBV6-5 to TRBJ1-1; a possible D gene is TRBD1 (6 bases). The CDR3 length is 14 residues. The V gene's germline CDR1 is MNHEY and CDR2 SVGAGI. Trimming removed 2 bases at V and 3 bases at J, with 10 bases between. The CDR3 loop reads CASSYAGADTEAFF. CDR3 nucleotides: TGTGCCAGCAGTTACGCGGGGGCTGACACTGAAGCTTTCTTT.

The V and J genes are TRBV2 and TRBJ1-2; 8 bases are a match to TRBD1. Germline CDR1 and CDR2: SNHLY and FYNNEI. The J segment lost 2 bases and the V segment lost 8 bases, leaving 13 bases of the junction unmatched. The CDR3 runs to 16 residues. The CDR3 bases are TGTGCCAGCCGGTCCCAGGGGGCTTGGGTAAACTATGGCTACACCTTC. Translation: CASRSQGAWVNYGYTF.